This T cell receptor (beta chain) is from a study of blood T cell repertoires in COVID-19. Participants were aged about 18 to 100 years, lived in 20 to 30 US areas, and enrolled virtually. CDR1 and CDR2 from the germline V gene are MNHEY and SMNVEV (reference sequence). Trimming removed 5 bases at V and 4 bases at J, with 14 bases between. The CDR3 loop spans 14 amino acids. Under the authors' procedure: Reference gene primer amplification gave estimated nucleated cell counts. Repertoires were generated with immunoSEQ multiplex PCR, while TCRdb's copy carries only in-frame clones and drops some. For V, J and clone size, that table is used; D and trimming come from the DNA. The data hold approximately 270,000 clones, with roughly 86% observed a single time.

This TCR came from a woman aged 60-75 years who had recovered from COVID-19. This chain connects TRBV27 to TRBJ2-5; possibly TRBD2 for D (6 bases). The sequenced material came from PBMCs or T cells enriched from blood (not recorded which). As DNA, the CDR3 is TGTGCCAGCAGTCCCACGCGGGATCGAGAGACCCAGTACTTC. Translating gives CASSPTRDRETQYF.